Shown below are 20 T cell receptor beta chains from a single sample sequenced in a study of blood T cell repertoires in COVID-19. Produced via immunoSEQ multiplex PCR; TCRdb's table is partial and in-frame only. The sample includes a few hundred thousand clones, less than 90% seen only once; the top ten take 6.2%. The sequenced sample consisted of peripheral blood. The receptor source for this set is a man aged 55 to 70 with acute or convalescent COVID-19.

V is TRBV9 and J is TRBJ2-7, with 7 bases matching TRBD2. CDR3 length equals 15 residues. J was trimmed by 3 bases and V by 0 bases; bases with no gene match: 6. Per the germline V gene, CDR1 is SGDLS and CDR2 is YYNGEE. The CDR3 loop is CASSVEAGDFYEQYF. The CDR3 bases are TGTGCCAGCAGCGTAGAGGCGGGAGATTTCTACGAGCAGTACTTC.

The rearrangement links TRBV9 to TRBJ1-1; D might be TRBD1 (5 bases). Between the trimmed V and J ends, which lost 1 base and 3 bases, there was a span of 10 bases. CDR1 SGDLS and CDR2 YYNGEE come from the germline V gene. The length of the CDR3 is 14 residues. CDR3 nucleotides: TGTGCCAGCAGCGTAAGGGGAGGAGACACTGAAGCTTTCTTT. Its translation is CASSVRGGDTEAFF.

J is TRBJ1-3 and V is TRBV12-2. TRBV12-2 corresponds to a pseudogene. CDR3 size: 17 residues. The CDR3 loop is CASRAPLRGTGGGTIYF. The CDR3 nucleotides are TGTGCAAGTCGCGCACCACTTCGGGGCACGGGGGGAGGCACCATATATTTT.

This clone has only one observation. V and J are TRBV20-1 and TRBJ2-3; 13 nucleotides align to TRBD2. Per germline, CDR1 DFQATT and CDR2 SNEGSKA (reference sequence). CDR3 size: 16 residues. V lost 3 bases, J lost 6 bases, and 9 bases stayed unmatched. The CDR3 here is CSASGRTSGRSDTQYF. The CDR3 region has the DNA TGCAGTGCTAGTGGCCGGACTAGCGGGAGATCGGATACGCAGTATTTT.

This chain connects TRBV7-3 to TRBJ1-1; 7 positions match TRBD1. V shed 2 bases, J shed 1 base, and the junction held 1 base outside the gene matches. Looked up from germline, CDR1 is SGHTA and CDR2 is FQGTGA. The CDR3 spans 14 residues. CDR3 coding DNA: TGTGCCAGCAGCTTACGGGACAGGAACACTGAAGCTTTCTTT. This codes for CASSLRDRNTEAFF.

The V gene is TRBV6-2 or TRBV6-3, the J gene TRBJ2-1; 8 positions match TRBD2. The CDR3 extends over 17 amino acids. V lost 4 bases and J lost 3; bases outside the gene matches: 11. CDR1 and CDR2 from the germline V gene are MNHEY and SVGEGT. DNA of the CDR3: TGTGCCAGCAGTTCTCCGGGAGGGGGGGTGCGCTACAATGAGCAGTTCTTC. This encodes CASSSPGGGVRYNEQFF.

The V call is TRBV12-3 or TRBV12-4, the J call TRBJ1-3, with unresolved D. The CDR3 is made up of 13 amino acids. V lost 10 bases, J lost 0 bases, and 10 bases lay in between. For the CDR3, the DNA is TGTGCCACTCGCGAGGGCTCTGGAAACACCATATATTTT. Residues: CATREGSGNTIYF.

The J gene is TRBJ2-5, the V gene TRBV2; D ambiguous. Germline V CDR1 and CDR2: SNHLY, FYNNEI. The CDR3 runs to 15 residues. With 2 bases removed from V and 6 bases from J, the gap between germline ends came to 16 bases. The CDR3 nucleotides read TGTGCCAGCAGTGAATTTGAGACTGCCAGTCAGACCCAGTACTTC. Its translation is CASSEFETASQTQYF.

This chain joins TRBV4-1 and TRBJ2-5; 9 nucleotides line up with TRBD1. CDR1 is MGHRA, CDR2 YSYEKL, per germline. The CDR3 extends over 15 amino acids. The trim removed 0 bases at V and 7 bases at J, leaving 6 bases unmatched. The CDR3 DNA is TGCGCCAGCAGCCAAGATTGGGACAGGGTAGCGACCCAGTACTTC. This codes for CASSQDWDRVATQYF.

V usage is TRBV2 and J usage is TRBJ2-2, with 15 bases lining up with TRBD2. V lost 6 bases, J lost 6 bases, and 5 bases stayed unmatched. The CDR3 sequence is 16 residues long. The germline gives CDR1 SNHLY, CDR2 FYNNEI. The CDR3 region has the DNA TGTGCCAGCAGGGAGGGACTAGCGGGAGGAGCCGGGGAGCTGTTTTTT. It specifies CASREGLAGGAGELFF. The whole variable domain, remainder taken from reference TRBV2 and TRBJ2-2, is EPEVTQTPSHQVTQMGQEVILRCVPISNHLYFYWYRQILGQKVEFLVSFYNNEISEKSEIFDDQFSVERPDGSNFTLKIRSTKLEDSAMYFCASREGLAGGAGELFFGEGSRLTVL.

V gene TRBV30 combines with J gene TRBJ1-6; D unclear. Trimming cost V 2 bases and J 8 bases, with 13 bases left between them. Looked up from germline, CDR1 is GTSNPN and CDR2 is SVGIG (reference sequence). The CDR3 has 14 residues. CDR3 nucleotide sequence: TGTGCCTGGAGTACTGGACTGGCGGATTCACCCCTCCACTTT. It codes for CAWSTGLADSPLHF. Complete variable domain (other parts from reference TRBV30 and TRBJ1-6): SQTIHQWPATLVQPVGSPLSLECTVEGTSNPNLYWYRQAAGRGLQLLFYSVGIGQISSEVPQNLSASRPQDRQFILSSKKLLLSDSGFYLCAWSTGLADSPLHFGNGTRLTVT.

The chain has TRBV20-1 and TRBJ2-1, with 11 bases fitting TRBD2. The CDR3 is made up of 17 amino acids. V was clipped by 3 bases and J by 0 bases; unmatched bases: 7. CDR1 DFQATT and CDR2 SNEGSKA come from the germline V gene (reference sequence). CDR3 sequence reads: CSASGTSGKSSYNEQFF. In DNA form, the CDR3 reads TGCAGTGCTAGTGGGACTAGCGGTAAGAGCTCCTACAATGAGCAGTTCTTC.

Here the CDR3 reads CASSYGDRNQPQHF. In DNA form, the CDR3 reads TGTGCCAGCAGTTATGGGGACAGAAATCAGCCCCAGCATTTT. V is TRBV6-2 or TRBV6-3 and J is TRBJ1-5; 7 bases align to TRBD1. This CDR3 region has 14 residues. V lost 3 bases, J lost 4 bases, and 3 bases stayed unmatched. Germline V gene data show CDR1 as MNHEY and CDR2 as SVGEGT.

The chain uses TRBV9 and TRBJ2-1; TRBD1 agrees at 8 bases. The germline V gene has CDR1 SGDLS and CDR2 YYNGEE. The CDR3 totals 14 residues. J was trimmed by 4 bases and V by 0 bases; bases with no gene match: 0. The CDR3 DNA reads as TGTGCCAGCAGCGTAGGACAGGGGTACAATGAGCAGTTCTTC. Encoded protein: CASSVGQGYNEQFF.

The rearrangement links TRBV6-2 or TRBV6-3 to TRBJ1-5; 8 bases match TRBD1. CDR1 is MNHEY, CDR2 SVGEGT, per germline. V lost 6 bases and J lost 7; bases outside the gene matches: 8. CDR3 length: 14 residues. In DNA form, the CDR3 reads TGTGCCAGCAGCTCATCGACAGGGGCCCAGCCCCAGCATTTT. Its translation: CASSSSTGAQPQHF.

The chain has TRBV27 and TRBJ2-7, with 9 bases identical to TRBD1. After removal of 6 bases from V and 3 bases from J, the junction contained 3 bases not matched to a gene. Germline CDR1 and CDR2: MNHEY and SMNVEV (reference sequence). The CDR3 has 13 residues. The CDR3 region is CASRRQGDYEQYF. As DNA, the CDR3 is TGTGCCAGCAGAAGACAGGGGGACTACGAGCAGTACTTC.

J is TRBJ2-1 and V is TRBV4-2; TRBD2 matches at 8 bases. J gave up 5 bases and V 3 bases, and 9 bases lay outside the gene matches. The CDR3 contains 16 residues. Germline CDR1 LGHNA, CDR2 YNFKEQ. The chain's CDR3 is CASSHRAGGPNNEQFF. The CDR3 DNA reads as TGTGCCAGCAGCCACCGGGCGGGAGGTCCAAACAATGAGCAGTTCTTC.

The rearrangement uses TRBV14 and TRBJ2-3; 7 bases map to TRBD1. Germline loops: CDR1 SGHDN, CDR2 FVKESK. The CDR3 contains 14 residues. Germline trimming cut 4 bases from V and 0 bases from J; bases unmatched to any gene: 1. The CDR3 DNA reads TGTGCCAGCAGCCTGACAGGGAGCACAGATACGCAGTATTTT. Translating gives CASSLTGSTDTQYF.

This chain connects TRBV5-4 to TRBJ2-5; possible D gene TRBD2, 6 bases. The V and J ends lost 3 bases and 2 bases respectively, with 17 bases between them. Germline V CDR1 and CDR2: SGHNT, YYREEE (reference sequence). The CDR3 is 16 amino acids. CDR3 nucleotides: TGTGCCAGCAGCTCTAGTGGGACTCCCTTTCAAGAGACCCAGTACTTC. Amino acid sequence: CASSSSGTPFQETQYF.

CDR3 in amino acids: CASSQDQLRAAFF. The DNA of the CDR3 is TGCGCCAGCAGCCAAGACCAACTTAGAGCAGCTTTCTTT. V gene TRBV4-3 combines with J gene TRBJ1-1, with D uncertain. The V gene lost 0 bases and the J gene lost 10 bases, with 12 bases spanning the gap. Germline V gene data show CDR1 as LGHNA and CDR2 as YSLEER. The CDR3 runs to 13 residues.